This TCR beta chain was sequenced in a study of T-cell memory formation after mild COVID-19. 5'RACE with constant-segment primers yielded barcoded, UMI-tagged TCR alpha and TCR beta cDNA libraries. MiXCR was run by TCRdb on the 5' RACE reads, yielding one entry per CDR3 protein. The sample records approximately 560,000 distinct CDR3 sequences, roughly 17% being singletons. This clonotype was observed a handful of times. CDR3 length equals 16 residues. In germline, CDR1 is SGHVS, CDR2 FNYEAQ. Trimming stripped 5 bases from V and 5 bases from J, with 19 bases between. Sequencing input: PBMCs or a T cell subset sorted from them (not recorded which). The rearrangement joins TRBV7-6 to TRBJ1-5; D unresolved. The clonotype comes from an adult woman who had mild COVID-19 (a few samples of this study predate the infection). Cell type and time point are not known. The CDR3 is CASSPNLGWIDQPQHF. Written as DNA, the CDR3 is TGTGCCAGCAGCCCTAACCTGGGGTGGATCGATCAGCCCCAGCATTTT.